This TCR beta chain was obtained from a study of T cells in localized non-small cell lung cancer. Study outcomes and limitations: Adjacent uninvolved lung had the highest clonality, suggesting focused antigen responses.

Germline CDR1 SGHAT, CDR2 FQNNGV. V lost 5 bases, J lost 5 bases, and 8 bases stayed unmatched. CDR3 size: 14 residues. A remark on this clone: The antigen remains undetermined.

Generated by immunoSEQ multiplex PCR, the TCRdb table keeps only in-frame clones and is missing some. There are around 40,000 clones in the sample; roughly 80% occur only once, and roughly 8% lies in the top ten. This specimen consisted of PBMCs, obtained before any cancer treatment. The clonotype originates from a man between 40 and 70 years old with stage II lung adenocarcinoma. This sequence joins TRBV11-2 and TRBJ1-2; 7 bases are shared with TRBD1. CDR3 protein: CASSETSGGYGYTF. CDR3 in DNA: TGTGCCAGCAGCGAGACATCAGGGGGGTATGGCTACACCTTC. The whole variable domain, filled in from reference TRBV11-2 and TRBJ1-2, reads EAGVAQSPRYKIIEKRQSVAFWCNPISGHATLYWYQQILGQGPKLLIQFQNNGVVDDSQLPKDRFSAERLKGVDSTLKIQPAKLEDSAVYLCASSETSGGYGYTFGSGTRLTVV.